Reported below is one T cell receptor (beta chain). It has no known antigen specificity. Base qualities are missing; no much larger clone stands one base away. The sample carries other DNA sequences with the same CDR3. To be included, a participant needed at least one PBMC sample from before ART initiation plus at least two post-ART samples. All participants with HIV were treated in the United States of America. Before DNA extraction, cryopreserved samples of about 0.9-11 million PBMC were thawed and then washed. At the time of the earliest PBMC sample, participants with HIV were aged between roughly 23 and 60 years. Each participant contributed PBMC samples from 1-4 timepoints before ART initiation and 2-8 timepoints after ART initiation, with a median of 7 samples. For every participant, serial HIV viral load, CD4+ T-cell count, ART history and demographic data were obtained. Genomic DNA was extracted from unsorted PBMC with a Qiagen kit on a QIAcube, with processing performed in batches of 12 samples.

The germline V gene yields SGHRS for CDR1 and YFSETQ for CDR2. V has 3 bases trimmed and J has 1 base trimmed; junction bases matching no gene number 3. The CDR3 holds 14 amino acids from the cysteine to the phenylalanine. Of all the DNA, just the CDR3 is kept, 42 bases in frame from base 1. The sample is drawn from a study of long-term antiretroviral therapy in people with HIV (dated by TCRdb to between 2020 and 2023). As for the study more broadly: The earliest samples were collected about a decade before the 2015 WHO recommendation for immediate ART, when ART was typically delayed until CD4 counts fell. A retrospective serial study tested whether changes in peripheral blood TRB repertoire composition and diversity were associated with ART initiation and durable HIV suppression. A total of 192 cryopreserved PBMC samples came from 30 adults with confirmed HIV infection and were collected serially over a mean of about six years (range 1-12). Of the approximately 30 participants with HIV, roughly 10 were female. No cross-contamination during QIAcube processing was seen in test extractions of a monoclonal T-cell line run alongside around 34 polyclonal samples. General conclusions and limits of the study: Limited PBMC availability meant only the TCR beta chain was sequenced, without alpha chain pairing. Inferences about post-ART repertoire changes are limited because no data were available on ART adherence, viral resistance or therapy changes. Unsorted PBMC were profiled instead of sorted CD4+ and CD8+ T cells because pre-ART samples had limited cell numbers. The samples span the years 2004 to 2017, and the ART regimens used at that time may not be as effective as current regimens. At every time point, the repertoire was dominated by expanded TRB clones first identified before ART initiation, although this dominance fluctuated and, in many PLHIV, declined after ART. CDR3 length ranges in HIV repertoires were narrower than in controls, and network structure suggested an antigen-experienced repertoire with only a slight naive shift after ART. Starting ART was linked to a significant rise in TRB diversity, yet even with long-term ART the diversity remained significantly lower than in transplant donor controls.

The immunoSEQ hsTCRB v3.0 assay was used at survey level resolution for TRB variable region sequencing. The target sequencing depth for TRB was 40,000-50,000 T-cell genomes per sample. Pooled TRB libraries were sequenced on an Illumina MiSeq with a v3 150-cycle kit. Regarding the original processing steps: Repertoire analysis was run in R within a reproducible Nextflow workflow that covered QC, data transformation and analysis. Custom analyses were implemented in LymphoSeq2, an R package for AIRR-Seq data exploration. After excluding several samples that yielded fewer than 5000 total TRB sequences, some 190 HIV repertoires remained for analysis. Among the approximately 200 retained HIV repertoires, some 60 were collected before ART initiation and about 130 were collected after ART initiation. Repertoires were downsampled to 5000 TRB nucleotide sequences, and summary statistics were averaged over 100 downsampling iterations. TRB sequences were retained for analysis only if CDR3 regions of at least seven amino acids were present. Diversity was measured with a Shannon entropy-derived clonality score and the Gini coefficient. In repertoire networks, the top 5000 CDR3 amino acid sequences were linked whenever an edit distance of one separated two sequences. For TRB CDR3 amino acid sequences, GLIPH2 was used to predict antigen specificity groups and MHC restriction. To flag known CMV, EBV, HIV or tissue antigen associations, CDR3 amino acid sequences were matched against VDJdb and McPAS-TCR. Pre-ART, post-ART and control groups were compared with Wilcoxon signed-rank tests and Holm-Bonferroni correction. As stored in TCRdb, this immuneACCESS dataset retains in-frame rearrangements with V and J assigned. A fraction of the clones does not appear; measured against another copy, unresolved V genes explain less than half of the discrepancy, and the remainder lacks a known reason. V, J and clone size are taken as reported in that table, and D and trimming were inferred from the DNA itself. The sample table lists 20,000 to 25,000 clones, around nine tenths of them with a count of one. The ten largest account for 6% to 6.5% of the sample.

The sample here was unsorted PBMCs, taken 0.6 years after starting antiretroviral therapy. The chain is encoded by TRBV5-1 joined to TRBJ1-1, with 7 bases in between that match TRBD1. The clonotype originates from a man aged 55 to 70 with HIV. The CDR3 reads CASSSQGGNTEAFF. Here is the DNA: TGCGCCAGCAGCTCGCAGGGGGGGAACACTGAAGCTTTCTTT. The CDR3, completed at both ends by the reference TRBV5-1 and TRBJ1-1 genes, gives the full variable domain KAGVTQTPRYLIKTRGQQVTLSCSPISGHRSVSWYQQTPGQGLQFLFEYFSETQRNKGNFPGRFSGRQFSNSRSEMNVSTLELGDSALYLCASSSQGGNTEAFFGQGTRLTVV.